Listed here are 27 T cell receptor beta chains from one sample, sequenced in a study of blood T cell repertoires in COVID-19. Assay: immunoSEQ multiplex PCR; the TCRdb copy retains only in-frame clones and omits some. The table has just over 80,000 clones, more than 65% seen once; the top ten hold less than 20%. Sequenced input: peripheral blood. The receptors shown here come from a woman of 80 years or more with active or convalescent COVID-19.

The genes are TRBV6-2 or TRBV6-3 and TRBJ2-5, with D maybe TRBD2 (6 bases). V was pared by 6 bases and J by 5 bases, with 16 bases between. Germline V gene lookup returns CDR1 MNHEY and CDR2 SVGEGT. CDR3 length equals 14 residues. The CDR3 DNA follows: TGTGCCAGCAGCGATACTAGTGGGAGGGAGACCCAGTACTTC. Translating it yields CASSDTSGRETQYF.

The V gene is TRBV6-2 or TRBV6-3, the J gene TRBJ1-2, with TRBD1 identical over 7 bases. CDR1 and CDR2 (germline): MNHEY, SVGEGT. This CDR3 contains 12 residues. The V gene end was trimmed by 5 bases and the J gene end by 5 bases; junction bases not matched to a gene: 2. CDR3 sequence reads: CASSQGQYGYTF. As DNA, the CDR3 is TGTGCCAGCAGTCAGGGACAGTATGGCTACACCTTC.

The rearrangement links TRBV19 to TRBJ1-1; TRBD1 agrees at 7 bases. Germline CDR1 reads LNHDA; CDR2 reads SQIVND (reference sequence). This CDR3 has 12 amino acids. V lost 5 bases to trimming and J lost 11 bases; unmatched junction nucleotides: 8. DNA of the CDR3: TGTGCCAGTAGTCCCGGACAGGTCCACGCTTTCTTT. It specifies CASSPGQVHAFF.

The rearrangement links TRBV5-1 to TRBJ2-1, with D perhaps TRBD1 (6 bases). V was pared by 4 bases and J by 11 bases, with 28 bases between. Germline loops: CDR1 SGHRS, CDR2 YFSETQ. This CDR3 is 17 amino acids long. The CDR3 DNA sequence: TGCGCCAGCAGCCCACACCCCTCGGACAGCTTGTCTACTAAGCAGTTCTTC. It codes for CASSPHPSDSLSTKQFF.

V usage is TRBV19 and J usage is TRBJ2-2; D ambiguous. V lost 5 bases and J lost 2, with 15 bases in between. Germline-derived CDR1 and CDR2 are LNHDA and SQIVND (reference sequence). This CDR3 region has 16 residues. DNA of the CDR3: TGTGCCAGTAGTGCCCTCATCACAGCTAACACCGGGGAGCTGTTTTTT. This codes for CASSALITANTGELFF.

The gene calls are TRBV6-6 and TRBJ2-7; 9 bases are shared with TRBD2. Unmatched junction bases numbered 6, after V lost 1 base and J lost 2 bases. Per germline, CDR1 MNHNY and CDR2 SVGAGI (reference sequence). The CDR3 covers 16 residues. DNA for the CDR3: TGTGCCAGCAGTTACTTGCTAGCGGGGACCGCCTACGAGCAGTACTTC. Amino acid sequence: CASSYLLAGTAYEQYF.

This clone appeared a single time. The J gene is TRBJ1-1, the V gene TRBV11-3, with D hard to call. Looked up from germline, CDR1 is SGHNT and CDR2 is YENEEA. The V gene lost 3 bases and the J gene lost 1 base, with 6 bases spanning the gap. The CDR3 extends over 13 amino acids. CDR3 sequence: CASSFEQNTEAFF. CDR3 bases: TGTGCCAGCAGCTTCGAACAGAACACTGAAGCTTTCTTT. The full variable domain, with the rest looked up from reference TRBV11-3 and TRBJ1-1, is EAGVVQSPRYKIIEKKQPVAFWCNPISGHNTLYWYLQNLGQGPELLIRYENEEAVDDSQLPKDRFSAERLKGVDSTLKIQPAELGDSAVYLCASSFEQNTEAFFGQGTRLTVV.

This rearrangement joins TRBV28 to TRBJ2-1, with TRBD1 identical over 7 bases. J was trimmed by 4 bases and V by 4 bases; bases with no gene match: 13. Germline values: CDR1 MDHEN, CDR2 SYDVKM. The CDR3 length is 17 residues. The CDR3 protein is CASSSTNPGTAYNEQFF. For the CDR3, the DNA is TGTGCCAGCAGTTCAACAAATCCCGGGACAGCGTACAATGAGCAGTTCTTC.

V gene TRBV19 combines with J gene TRBJ1-2; D uncertain. V lost 6 bases and J lost 5, with 7 bases in between. This CDR3 spans 11 amino acids. In germline, CDR1 is LNHDA, CDR2 SQIVND (reference sequence). The CDR3 sequence is CASSRFYGYTF. In DNA form, the CDR3 reads TGTGCCAGTAGCCGGTTTTATGGCTACACCTTC.

The chain links TRBV24-1 to TRBJ2-3; TRBD2 might be the D (5 bases). The CDR3 contains 14 residues. CDR1 KGHDR and CDR2 SFDVKD come from the germline V gene. Trimming cost V 3 bases and J 3 bases, with 9 bases left between them. The CDR3: CATSDPGMTDTQYF. In nucleotides, the CDR3 is TGTGCCACCAGTGATCCCGGGATGACAGATACGCAGTATTTT.

The chain uses TRBV30 and TRBJ1-1, with D possibly matching TRBD1 (5 bases). Germline CDR1 is GTSNPN and CDR2 is SVGIG (reference sequence). CDR3 length: 14 amino acids. V was pared by 2 bases and J by 4 bases, with 14 bases between. The CDR3 nucleotides are TGTGCCTGGAGTCAAGCGGGACGAAGCACTGAAGCTTTCTTT. Encoded protein: CAWSQAGRSTEAFF. The whole variable domain, filled in from reference TRBV30 and TRBJ1-1, reads SQTIHQWPATLVQPVGSPLSLECTVEGTSNPNLYWYRQAAGRGLQLLFYSVGIGQISSEVPQNLSASRPQDRQFILSSKKLLLSDSGFYLCAWSQAGRSTEAFFGQGTRLTVV.

This clone has more than one count but fewer than ten. The chain recombines TRBV20-1 with TRBJ2-2; D is uncertain. Germline V CDR1 and CDR2: DFQATT, SNEGSKA (reference sequence). This CDR3 spans 11 amino acids. Trimming removed 6 bases at V and 0 bases at J, with 2 bases between. The CDR3 is CSAANTGELFF. The CDR3 DNA reads as TGCAGTGCCGCGAACACCGGGGAGCTGTTTTTT.

This chain connects TRBV20-1 to TRBJ2-2, with 7 bases fitting TRBD1. Losses at the gene ends were 3 bases for V and 7 bases for J; bases not matched to a gene: 11. There are 15 residues in the CDR3. Germline V gene sequence: CDR1 DFQATT, CDR2 SNEGSKA (reference sequence). The CDR3 bases are TGCAGTGCTAGTCGGACAGGCGGTTGGGGCGGGGAGCTGTTTTTT. Translating it yields CSASRTGGWGGELFF.

The chain has TRBV5-1 and TRBJ1-2, with D maybe TRBD1 (5 bases). This CDR3 comprises 13 residues. The germline V gene has CDR1 SGHRS and CDR2 YFSETQ. Trimming left V 4 bases short and J 1 base short, with 8 bases between. The CDR3 region has the DNA TGCGCCAGCAGCCCCGACAGTAACTATGGCTACACCTTC. This codes for CASSPDSNYGYTF.

The genes are TRBV2 and TRBJ2-7; D remains ambiguous. The CDR3 extends over 14 amino acids. Deletions cut 2 bases from V and 1 base from J, with 9 bases between. In germline, CDR1 is SNHLY, CDR2 FYNNEI. CDR3 sequence (DNA): TGTGCCAGCAGTGAACCCACGGTTTCCTACGAGCAGTACTTC. It encodes CASSEPTVSYEQYF.

DNA for the CDR3: TGCGCCAGCAGTGAAACTCTGGGAGACGACTACACCTTC. As protein: CASSETLGDDYTF. J is TRBJ1-2 and V is TRBV10-1, with D hard to call. CDR1 WNHNN and CDR2 SYGVQD come from the germline V gene (reference sequence). V lost 3 bases and J lost 10, with 15 bases in between. This CDR3 is built from 13 residues.

The chain combines TRBV2 with TRBJ2-5; TRBD1 is a possible D gene (5 bases). The CDR3 contains 15 residues. V shed 6 bases and J shed 1 base, with 15 bases lying between them. The germline V gene has CDR1 SNHLY and CDR2 FYNNEI. Written as DNA, the CDR3 is TGTGCCAGCAGCCCGACAGTGACCTTCCAAGAGACCCAGTACTTC. Residues: CASSPTVTFQETQYF.

The V call is TRBV9, the J call TRBJ2-1, with 9 bases identical to TRBD1. V lost 4 bases to trimming and J lost 7 bases; unmatched junction nucleotides: 9. In germline, CDR1 is SGDLS, CDR2 YYNGEE. The CDR3 consists of 15 residues. CDR3 in amino acids: CASSQVRTGENEQFF. As DNA, the CDR3 is TGTGCCAGCAGCCAAGTACGGACAGGGGAAAATGAGCAGTTCTTC.

The rearrangement joins TRBV9 to TRBJ2-3; D remains ambiguous. Trimming cost V 0 bases and J 2 bases, with 4 bases left between them. CDR3 length equals 13 residues. From germline, CDR1 is SGDLS and CDR2 YYNGEE. CDR3 loop: CASSVVHTDTQYF. In DNA form, the CDR3 reads TGTGCCAGCAGCGTAGTTCACACAGATACGCAGTATTTT.

V is TRBV24-1 and J is TRBJ1-2; D gene ambiguous. V was trimmed by 5 bases and J by 0 bases, leaving 6 bases between them. This CDR3 has 13 residues. Germline assignment: CDR1 KGHDR and CDR2 SFDVKD. Written as DNA, the CDR3 is TGTGCCACCAGTGGCGACACTAACTATGGCTACACCTTC. Translating gives CATSGDTNYGYTF.

CDR3: CASSLTPREQYF. CDR3 coding DNA: TGTGCCAGCAGCTTAACTCCGAGGGAGCAGTACTTC. The chain employs TRBV7-9 and TRBJ2-7; unclear D gene. This CDR3 has 12 amino acids. In germline, CDR1 is SEHNR, CDR2 FQNEAQ (reference sequence). The V end lost 2 bases, the J end lost 7 bases, and 9 bases lay between the germline ends. Together with reference TRBV7-9 and TRBJ2-7, the CDR3 gives the full variable domain: DTGVSQNPRHKITKRGQNVTFRCDPISEHNRLYWYRQTLGQGPEFLTYFQNEAQLEKSRLLSDRFSAERPKGSFSTLEIQRTEQGDSAMYLCASSLTPREQYFGPGTRLTVT.

The chain has TRBV7-2 and TRBJ2-3; 15 bases are a match to TRBD2. Per germline, CDR1 SGHTA and CDR2 FQGNSA. The J segment lost 1 base and the V segment lost 4 bases, leaving 6 bases of the junction unmatched. This CDR3 contains 18 residues. CDR3 in DNA: TGTGCCAGCAGCTCCGGGACTAGCGGGGGGTTTGGCACAGATACGCAGTATTTT. It yields the protein CASSSGTSGGFGTDTQYF.

V usage is TRBV9 and J usage is TRBJ2-2; 10 nucleotides line up with TRBD2. The germline CDR1 and CDR2 sequences are SGDLS and YYNGEE. V lost 2 bases and J lost 4; bases outside the gene matches: 5. The CDR3 covers 16 residues. Here the CDR3 reads CASSVSGGPRTGELFF. DNA of the CDR3: TGTGCCAGCAGCGTTAGCGGGGGGCCCCGCACCGGGGAGCTGTTTTTT.

A remark on this clone: The same CDR3 is also encoded by other DNA sequences in this sample. This rearrangement joins TRBV30 to TRBJ2-7, with 8 bases matching TRBD1. CDR1 and CDR2 from the germline V gene are GTSNPN and SVGIG (reference sequence). This CDR3 region has 12 residues. With V trimmed by 5 bases and J by 4 bases, 4 bases remained unmatched. The chain's CDR3 is CAWGQGSYEQYF. DNA for the CDR3: TGTGCCTGGGGACAGGGAAGTTACGAGCAGTACTTC.

This clone has just a few counts. The chain has TRBV6-5 and TRBJ2-5; 9 bases are shared with TRBD1. This CDR3 comprises 15 residues. Germline CDR1 is MNHEY and CDR2 is SVGAGI. With V trimmed by 4 bases and J by 4 bases, 7 bases remained unmatched. CDR3 residues: CASSWGQGVSETQYF. Here the CDR3 DNA reads TGTGCCAGCAGTTGGGGACAGGGTGTGTCAGAGACCCAGTACTTC.

The chain couples TRBV7-9 to TRBJ1-2, with D possibly being TRBD1 (5 bases). This CDR3 spans 17 amino acids. Trimming removed 1 base from V and 6 bases from J, with 21 bases in between. Germline V gene data show CDR1 as SEHNR and CDR2 as FQNEAQ (reference sequence). The CDR3 loop reads CASSLDATVTSSDGYTF. The CDR3 DNA sequence: TGTGCCAGCAGCTTAGATGCGACAGTCACGTCCTCTGATGGCTACACCTTC.

This chain joins TRBV3-1 (or the pseudogene TRBV3-2) and TRBJ2-5, with TRBD1 matching 8 bases. V lost 4 bases and J lost 4; bases outside the gene matches: 5. Germline loops: CDR1 LGHDT, CDR2 YNNKEL (reference sequence). The CDR3 covers 14 residues. DNA of the CDR3: TGTGCCAGCAGCCTCCGCAGGGGGCTAGAGACCCAGTACTTC. Amino acid sequence: CASSLRRGLETQYF.